A selection of T cell receptor beta chains follows, all from one sample in a study of blood T cell repertoires in COVID-19. Profiled with immunoSEQ multiplex PCR; TCRdb holds only in-frame clones, not every one. The table has 100,000 to 150,000 clones, around 89% seen once. The sample was peripheral blood. Receptors were obtained from a man aged 60-69 years with COVID-19, enrolled during active disease. Both conserved end residues are part of each CDR3. A D gene is named only where the DNA matches it firmly. Size values are once, few and many counts, or a class for expanded clones, and some rows have none.

V gene	D gene	clone size	J gene	CDR3 protein	CDR3 DNA
TRBV9	TRBD2	-	TRBJ2-7	CASSVATGGGVGEQYF	TGTGCCAGCAGCGTAGCTACTGGGGGGGGTGTAGGGGAGCAGTACTTC
TRBV7-8	TRBD2	-	TRBJ2-2	CASSSGLAGAGELFF	TGTGCCAGCAGCTCGGGACTAGCGGGGGCCGGGGAGCTGTTTTTT
TRBV7-9	TRBD1	-	TRBJ1-2	CASSHTDRDSNGYTF	TGTGCCAGCAGCCACACGGACAGGGATAGTAATGGCTACACCTTC
TRBV10-3	TRBD2	-	TRBJ2-3	CAIYGGVEDTQYF	TGTGCCATATACGGGGGGGTCGAAGATACGCAGTATTTT
TRBV13	-	-	TRBJ1-4	CASSGDRDATNEKLFF	TGTGCCAGCAGCGGAGACAGAGATGCAACTAATGAAAAACTGTTTTTT
TRBV3-1/TRBV3-2	-	-	TRBJ2-2	CASSQRGGGTGELFF	TGTGCCAGCAGCCAGAGGGGGGGAGGCACCGGGGAGCTGTTTTTT
TRBV4-1	-	-	TRBJ1-5	CASSQGQFSNQPQHF	TGCGCCAGCAGCCAAGGACAGTTTAGCAATCAGCCCCAGCATTTT
TRBV29-1	-	-	TRBJ2-3	CSEPEDTQYF	TGCAGCGAGCCCGAGGATACGCAGTATTTT
TRBV5-1	-	once	TRBJ1-1	CASSLGGSTEAFF	TGCGCCAGCAGCTTGGGAGGGAGTACTGAAGCTTTCTTT
TRBV19	-	-	TRBJ1-6	CASSIGGYPSSSYNSPLHF	TGTGCCAGTAGTATAGGAGGGTATCCTTCGAGCTCCTATAATTCACCCCTCCACTTT
TRBV10-3	-	-	TRBJ2-1	CAISTTSYEQFF	TGTGCCATCAGTACTACCTCCTATGAGCAGTTCTTC
TRBV19	TRBD1	few	TRBJ1-1	CASSTNRGNTEAFF	TGTGCCAGTAGTACAAACAGGGGGAACACTGAAGCTTTCTTT
TRBV9	TRBD1	-	TRBJ2-5	CASSIRDRGPETQYF	TGTGCCAGCAGCATCCGGGACAGGGGGCCGGAGACCCAGTACTTC
TRBV6-2/TRBV6-3	TRBD1	-	TRBJ2-7	CASSYSQGLPYEQYF	TGTGCCAGCAGTTATTCACAGGGGCTACCCTACGAGCAGTACTTC
TRBV6-4	TRBD1	-	TRBJ1-3	CASTEAGGPPSSGNTIYF	TGTGCCAGTACCGAGGCAGGGGGACCACCGAGCTCTGGAAACACCATATATTTT
TRBV5-5	-	few	TRBJ1-5	CASSLGGKGNQPQHF	TGTGCCAGCAGCTTGGGAGGGAAAGGCAATCAGCCCCAGCATTTT
TRBV27	-	-	TRBJ2-1	CASRRGGADEQFF	TGTGCCAGCAGGAGAGGGGGGGCTGATGAGCAGTTCTTC
TRBV18	-	-	TRBJ1-4	CASSPLPGEKLFF	TGTGCCAGCTCACCACTCCCGGGTGAAAAACTGTTTTTT
TRBV11-2	-	-	TRBJ1-1	CASSLVMNTEAFF	TGTGCCAGCAGCTTAGTAATGAACACTGAAGCTTTCTTT
TRBV19	-	-	TRBJ1-2	CASSLDPRTVEGYTF	TGTGCCAGTAGTCTAGATCCCCGGACAGTGGAGGGCTACACCTTC
TRBV19	-	-	TRBJ1-4	CASSNRGARTNEKLFF	TGTGCCAGTAGTAACCGGGGGGCTCGCACTAATGAAAAACTGTTTTTT
TRBV7-2	-	once	TRBJ1-4	CASSLAGGEKLFF	TGTGCCAGCAGCTTAGCGGGGGGAGAAAAACTGTTTTTT
TRBV29-1	-	-	TRBJ2-7	CSARTAYYEQYF	TGCAGCGCCCGGACAGCCTACTACGAGCAGTACTTC
TRBV5-1	-	-	TRBJ2-1	CASSRSLANNEQFF	TGCGCCAGCAGCAGGAGTCTCGCCAACAATGAGCAGTTCTTC
TRBV28	TRBD1	-	TRBJ1-2	CASREQGADGYTF	TGTGCCAGCAGGGAACAGGGGGCCGATGGCTACACCTTC
TRBV28	-	-	TRBJ2-2	CASKGVSGSNTGELFF	TGTGCCAGCAAGGGGGTGAGCGGCTCAAACACCGGGGAGCTGTTTTTT
TRBV5-8	-	-	TRBJ2-1	CASSLGSRDNEQFF	TGTGCCAGCAGCTTAGGCTCCCGGGACAATGAGCAGTTCTTC
TRBV27	-	-	TRBJ1-1	CASTLRARNTEAFF	TGTGCCAGCACCCTTCGAGCTAGGAACACTGAAGCTTTCTTT
TRBV30	TRBD1	few	TRBJ2-3	CAWSAGTGMADTQYF	TGTGCCTGGAGTGCCGGGACAGGGATGGCAGATACGCAGTATTTT
TRBV5-1	TRBD1	-	TRBJ1-2	CASSLETGGSNGYTF	TGCGCCAGCAGCTTGGAGACAGGGGGTAGCAATGGCTACACCTTC
TRBV4-1	-	-	TRBJ1-5	CASSQDLVRDNQPQHF	TGCGCCAGCAGCCAAGATCTCGTGAGGGACAATCAGCCCCAGCATTTT
TRBV2	-	-	TRBJ2-3	CASSVNGADTQYF	TGTGCCAGCAGTGTTAATGGGGCTGATACGCAGTATTTT
TRBV9	TRBD1	-	TRBJ1-2	CASSARTGEYGYTF	TGTGCCAGCAGCGCCAGGACAGGGGAGTATGGCTACACCTTC
TRBV6-2/TRBV6-3	TRBD1	-	TRBJ1-1	CASSTGVTEAFF	TGTGCCAGCAGCACAGGGGTAACTGAAGCTTTCTTT
TRBV18	TRBD1	-	TRBJ1-6	CASSPLDRVNSPLHF	TGTGCCAGCTCACCCCTAGACAGGGTAAATTCACCCCTCCACTTT
TRBV7-3	TRBD1	-	TRBJ1-2	CASSLQGAGGYTF	TGTGCCAGCAGCTTACAGGGGGCGGGCGGCTACACCTTC
TRBV19	-	-	TRBJ1-5	CASSPSRGGRGPQHF	TGTGCCAGTAGTCCTTCTAGGGGGGGACGAGGCCCCCAGCATTTT
TRBV5-1	TRBD1	-	TRBJ2-3	CASSLGTGYYPDTQYF	TGCGCCAGCAGCTTAGGGACAGGGTATTATCCAGATACGCAGTATTTT
TRBV24-1	-	-	TRBJ1-5	CATSEAGVNQPQHF	TGTGCCACCAGTGAAGCAGGGGTCAATCAGCCCCAGCATTTT
TRBV4-2	-	-	TRBJ1-1	CASSQDFGLETEAFF	TGTGCCAGCAGCCAAGATTTTGGCTTGGAGACTGAAGCTTTCTTT
TRBV3-1/TRBV3-2	TRBD2	-	TRBJ2-1	CASSHRTSPGEQFF	TGTGCCAGCAGCCACAGGACTAGCCCCGGTGAGCAGTTCTTC
TRBV2	TRBD1	once	TRBJ1-1	CASREDRVTLGAFF	TGTGCCAGCAGGGAAGACAGGGTAACCCTCGGAGCTTTCTTT
TRBV5-1	-	-	TRBJ1-2	CASSLAGGYGYTF	TGCGCCAGCAGCTTGGCGGGGGGCTATGGCTACACCTTC
TRBV10-1	-	-	TRBJ2-2	CASRDRSNTGELFF	TGCGCCAGCAGGGACAGATCGAACACCGGGGAGCTGTTTTTT